This T cell receptor (beta chain) was found in a study of patients and donors after allogeneic stem cell transplantation (dated by TCRdb to about 2020). From cysteine to phenylalanine, the CDR3 is 16 amino acids long. The DNA shown is the 48-base CDR3, in frame from base 1. From a lookup of the germline V gene, CDR1 and CDR2 are SGHAT and FQNNGV. Relative to germline, V is 3 bases shorter and J is 3 bases shorter, with 17 bases between their ends. Libraries were built with RT-PCR. Sequencer: NextSeq 550. TCRdb reran the public reads through fastp at Q25 and MiXCR, keeping productive beta chains. CDR3 protein duplicates are merged, each entry listing the most common genes and DNA. In all, the sample holds 150,000 to 200,000 distinct CDR3 sequences, and more than 20% of those were seen once. Of the sample, roughly 26% falls within the top ten clones. In this sample, this clonotype turned up a few times. What this receptor recognizes is not known. No base quality information exists; no much larger clone differs at one position.

The sample was blood, either unsorted or a sorted T cell fraction (not recorded which). The TCR sequence derives from a human donor who was either an allogeneic HSCT recipient or a stem cell or donor lymphocyte infusion donor (not recorded which). It is not recorded whose cells these are; they may come from a transplant donor. The chain uses TRBV11-2 and TRBJ1-1, with the D segment identity uncertain. The CDR3 protein is CASSLLQTMKDTEAFF. The nucleotide sequence is given as TGTGCCAGCAGCTTGCTCCAAACGATGAAGGACACTGAAGCTTTCTTT.